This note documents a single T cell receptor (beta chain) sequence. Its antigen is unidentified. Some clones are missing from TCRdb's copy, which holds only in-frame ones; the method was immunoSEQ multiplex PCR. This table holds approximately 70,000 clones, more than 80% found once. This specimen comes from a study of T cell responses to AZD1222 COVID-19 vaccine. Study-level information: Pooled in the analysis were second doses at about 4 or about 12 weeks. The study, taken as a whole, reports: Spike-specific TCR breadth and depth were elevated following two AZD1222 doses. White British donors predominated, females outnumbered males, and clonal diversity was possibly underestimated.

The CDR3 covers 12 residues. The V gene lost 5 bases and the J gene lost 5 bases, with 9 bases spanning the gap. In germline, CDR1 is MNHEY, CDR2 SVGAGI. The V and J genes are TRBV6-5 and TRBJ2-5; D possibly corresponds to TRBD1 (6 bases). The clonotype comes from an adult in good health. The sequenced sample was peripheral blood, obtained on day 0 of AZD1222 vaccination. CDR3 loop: CASSTGSETQYF. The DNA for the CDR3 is TGTGCCAGCAGTACAGGGTCGGAGACCCAGTACTTC.